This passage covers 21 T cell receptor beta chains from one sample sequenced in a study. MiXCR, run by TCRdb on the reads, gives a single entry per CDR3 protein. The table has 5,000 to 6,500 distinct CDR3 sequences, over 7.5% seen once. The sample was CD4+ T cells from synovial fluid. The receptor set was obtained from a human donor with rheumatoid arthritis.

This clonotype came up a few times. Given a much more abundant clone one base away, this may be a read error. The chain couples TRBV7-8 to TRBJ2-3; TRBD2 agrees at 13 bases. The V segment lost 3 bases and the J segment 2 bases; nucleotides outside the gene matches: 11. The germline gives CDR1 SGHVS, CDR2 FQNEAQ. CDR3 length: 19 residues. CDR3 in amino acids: CASSFPRTSGSMTTDTQYF. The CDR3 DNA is TGTGCCAGCAGCTTTCCGCGGACTAGCGGGAGTATGACCACAGATACGCAGTATTTT.

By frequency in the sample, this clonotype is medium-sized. CDR3 nucleotide sequence: TGTGCCAGCAGCTTAGGGACGGTGAACACTGAAGCTTTCTTT. Amino acids: CASSLGTVNTEAFF. The chain couples TRBV7-2 to TRBJ1-1; D gene uncertain. The germline V gene has CDR1 SGHTA and CDR2 FQGNSA. V shed 1 base and J shed 0 bases, with 6 bases lying between them. The CDR3 has 14 residues.

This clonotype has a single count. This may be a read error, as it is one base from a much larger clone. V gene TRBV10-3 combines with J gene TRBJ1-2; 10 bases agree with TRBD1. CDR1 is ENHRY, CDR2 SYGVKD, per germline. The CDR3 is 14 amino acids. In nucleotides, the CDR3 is TGTGTCATCAGACCGGGACAGGGGATCAATGGCTACACCTTC. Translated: CVIRPGQGINGYTF.

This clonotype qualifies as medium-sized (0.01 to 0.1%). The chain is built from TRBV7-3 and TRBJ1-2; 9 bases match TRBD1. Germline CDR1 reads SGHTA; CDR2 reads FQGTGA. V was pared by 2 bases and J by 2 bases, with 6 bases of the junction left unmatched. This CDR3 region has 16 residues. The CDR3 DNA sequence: TGTGCCAGCAGCTTAGGTGGGACAGGGCAGAACTATGGCTACACCTTC. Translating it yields CASSLGGTGQNYGYTF.

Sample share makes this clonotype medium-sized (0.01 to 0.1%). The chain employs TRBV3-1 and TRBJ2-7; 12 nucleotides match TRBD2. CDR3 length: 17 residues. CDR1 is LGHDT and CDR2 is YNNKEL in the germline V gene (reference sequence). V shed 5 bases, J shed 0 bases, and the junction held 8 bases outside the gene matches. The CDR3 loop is CASSFGTSGLSSYEQYF. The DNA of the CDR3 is TGTGCCAGCAGCTTCGGGACTAGCGGGTTGAGCTCCTACGAGCAGTACTTC.

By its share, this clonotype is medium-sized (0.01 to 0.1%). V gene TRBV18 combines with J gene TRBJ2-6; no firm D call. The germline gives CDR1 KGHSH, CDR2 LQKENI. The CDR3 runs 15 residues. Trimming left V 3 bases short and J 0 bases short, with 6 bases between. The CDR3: CASSPGVSGANVLTF. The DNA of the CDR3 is TGTGCCAGCTCACCTGGAGTCTCTGGGGCCAACGTCCTGACTTTC.

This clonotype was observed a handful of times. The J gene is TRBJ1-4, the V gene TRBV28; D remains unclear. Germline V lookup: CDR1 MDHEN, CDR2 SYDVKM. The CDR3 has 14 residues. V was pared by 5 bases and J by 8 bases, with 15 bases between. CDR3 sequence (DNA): TGTGCCAGCAGTGGTGGGGAGTTGAGAGAAAAACTGTTTTTT. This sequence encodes CASSGGELREKLFF.

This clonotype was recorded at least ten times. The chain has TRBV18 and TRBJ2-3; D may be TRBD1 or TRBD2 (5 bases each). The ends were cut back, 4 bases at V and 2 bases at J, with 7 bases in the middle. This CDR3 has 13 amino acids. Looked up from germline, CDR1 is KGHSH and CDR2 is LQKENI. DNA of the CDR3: TGTGCCAGCTCACAGGGGACCACAGATACGCAGTATTTT. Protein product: CASSQGTTDTQYF.

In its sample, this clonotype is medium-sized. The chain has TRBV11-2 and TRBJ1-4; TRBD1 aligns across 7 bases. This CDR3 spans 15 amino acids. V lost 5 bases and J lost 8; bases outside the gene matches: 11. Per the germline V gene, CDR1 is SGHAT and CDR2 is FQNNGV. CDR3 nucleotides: TGTGCCAGCAGCCCCCAGGCAGGGGGTGGCGAAAAACTGTTTTTT. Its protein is CASSPQAGGGEKLFF.

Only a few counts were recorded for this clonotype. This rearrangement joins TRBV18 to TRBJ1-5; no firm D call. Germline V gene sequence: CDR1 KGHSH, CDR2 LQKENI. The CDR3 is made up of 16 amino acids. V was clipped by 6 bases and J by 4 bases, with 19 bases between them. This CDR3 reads CASSSSGPAINQPQHF. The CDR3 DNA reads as TGTGCCAGCTCCTCTAGTGGTCCGGCTATAAATCAGCCCCAGCATTTT.

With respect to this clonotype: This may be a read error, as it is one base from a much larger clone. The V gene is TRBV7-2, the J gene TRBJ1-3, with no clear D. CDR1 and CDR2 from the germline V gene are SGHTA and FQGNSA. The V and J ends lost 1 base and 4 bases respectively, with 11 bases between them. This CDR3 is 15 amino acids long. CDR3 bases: TGTACCAGCAGCTTAGGTTACGGACCAGGAAACACCATATATTTT. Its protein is CTSSLGYGPGNTIYF.

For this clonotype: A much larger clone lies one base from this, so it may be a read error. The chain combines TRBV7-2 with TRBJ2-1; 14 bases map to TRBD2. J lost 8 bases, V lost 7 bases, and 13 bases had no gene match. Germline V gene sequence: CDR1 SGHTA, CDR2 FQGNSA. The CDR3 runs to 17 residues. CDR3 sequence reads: CASNSPGTSGSFYEQFF. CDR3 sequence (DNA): TGTGCCAGCAACTCCCCAGGGACTAGCGGGAGCTTTTATGAGCAGTTCTTC.

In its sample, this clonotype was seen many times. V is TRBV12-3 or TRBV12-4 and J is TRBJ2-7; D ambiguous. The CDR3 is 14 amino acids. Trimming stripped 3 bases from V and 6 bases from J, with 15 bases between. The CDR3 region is CASSFITPGGEQYF. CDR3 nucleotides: TGTGCCAGCAGTTTTATTACCCCCGGCGGCGAGCAGTACTTC.

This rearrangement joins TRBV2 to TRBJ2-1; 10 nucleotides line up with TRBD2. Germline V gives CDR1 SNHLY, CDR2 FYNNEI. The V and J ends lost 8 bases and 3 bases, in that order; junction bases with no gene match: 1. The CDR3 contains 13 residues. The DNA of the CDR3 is TGTGCCAGCCTAGCGGGGGTCTACAATGAGCAGTTCTTC. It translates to CASLAGVYNEQFF.

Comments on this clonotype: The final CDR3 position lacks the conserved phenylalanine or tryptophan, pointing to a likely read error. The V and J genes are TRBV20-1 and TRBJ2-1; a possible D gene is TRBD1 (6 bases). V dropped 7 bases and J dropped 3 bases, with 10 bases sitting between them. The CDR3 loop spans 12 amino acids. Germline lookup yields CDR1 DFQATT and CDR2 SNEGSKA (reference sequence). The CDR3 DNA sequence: TGCAGTGTAGACAGGAGCTACAATGAGCAGTTCATC. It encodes CSVDRSYNEQFI.

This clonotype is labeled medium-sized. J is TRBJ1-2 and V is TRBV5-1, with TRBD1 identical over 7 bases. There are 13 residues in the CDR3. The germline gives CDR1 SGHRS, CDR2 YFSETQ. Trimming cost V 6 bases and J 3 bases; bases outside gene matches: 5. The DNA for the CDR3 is TGCGCCAGCAACGAGGGGGCTGACTATGGCTACACCTTC. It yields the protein CASNEGADYGYTF.

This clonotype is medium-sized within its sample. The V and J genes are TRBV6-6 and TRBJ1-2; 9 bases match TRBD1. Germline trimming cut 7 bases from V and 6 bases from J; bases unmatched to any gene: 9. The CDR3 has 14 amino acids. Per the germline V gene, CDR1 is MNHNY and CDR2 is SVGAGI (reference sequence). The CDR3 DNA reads TGTGCCAGCAAACCGGGACAGGGAGTAAATGGCTACACCTTC. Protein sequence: CASKPGQGVNGYTF.

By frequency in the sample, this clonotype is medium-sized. In nucleotides, the CDR3 is TGTGCCAGCAGCCAAGAAGGCCCAGGGGAGAGCAATCAGCCCCAGCATTTT. Residues: CASSQEGPGESNQPQHF. V usage is TRBV4-2 and J usage is TRBJ1-5; a possible D gene is TRBD1 (6 bases). This CDR3 is 17 amino acids long. V was shortened by 0 bases and J by 1 base, with 13 bases between the two germline ends. CDR1 LGHNA and CDR2 YNFKEQ come from the germline V gene.

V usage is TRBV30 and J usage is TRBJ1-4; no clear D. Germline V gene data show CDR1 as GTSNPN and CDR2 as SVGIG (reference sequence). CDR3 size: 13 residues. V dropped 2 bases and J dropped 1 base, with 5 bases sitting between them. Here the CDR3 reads CAWSKGTNEKLFF. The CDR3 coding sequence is TGTGCCTGGAGTAAAGGAACTAATGAAAAACTGTTTTTT.

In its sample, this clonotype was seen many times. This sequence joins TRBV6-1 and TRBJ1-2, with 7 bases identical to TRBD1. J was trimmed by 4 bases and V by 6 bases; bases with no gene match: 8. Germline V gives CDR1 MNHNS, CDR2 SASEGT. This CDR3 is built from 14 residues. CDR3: CASRGTAYSYGYTF. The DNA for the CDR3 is TGTGCCAGCAGGGGGACAGCCTACTCCTATGGCTACACCTTC.

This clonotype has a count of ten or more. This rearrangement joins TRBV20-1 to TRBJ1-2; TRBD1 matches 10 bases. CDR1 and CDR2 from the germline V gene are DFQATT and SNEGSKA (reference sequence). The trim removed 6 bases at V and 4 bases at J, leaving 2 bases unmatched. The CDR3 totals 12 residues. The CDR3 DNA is TGCAGTGCAGGGGACAGGGGCTATGGCTACACCTTC. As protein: CSAGDRGYGYTF.